Sequencing of this T cell receptor beta chain was carried out in a study of cytomegalovirus exposure and HLA in healthy donors. Turning to the study itself: Inside one of the first data releases sat about 85 million unique TCRs taken from HLA-typed donors. Findings and limits, study-wide: Among donors in an Asian-associated ancestry cluster, a later analysis reportedly found fewer N-insertions than the roughly 650-donor mean. It emerged from a later analysis that several of the most significant clusters appeared to be linked to common viral pathogens.

Amplification used 60 Vbeta primers and 13 Jbeta primers. The repertoire was sequenced with immunoSEQ multiplex PCR; TCRdb's copy has only in-frame clones and lacks some. Altogether about 73,000 clones are present, roughly 82% being singletons, with the ten largest covering about an eighth. CDR1 is LNHDA and CDR2 is SQIVND in the germline V gene (reference sequence). J lost 7 bases, V lost 9 bases, and 10 bases had no gene match. The CDR3 runs to 13 residues. This clone was recorded a few times. Antigen specificity is unknown. Specimen: PBMCs. This sequence was found in a man aged 70-80 years in good health and CMV-seronegative. This chain connects TRBV19 to TRBJ1-2; 8 bases are a match to TRBD1. CDR3 loop: CASRIGQGAGYTF. In DNA, the CDR3 is TGTGCCAGCAGGATAGGACAGGGTGCTGGCTACACCTTC.